Below are 24 T cell receptor beta chains sequenced from a single sample in a study of T cell responses to AZD1222 COVID-19 vaccine. The protocol was immunoSEQ multiplex PCR, while the TCRdb copy is restricted to in-frame clones and leaves out a portion. The data hold fewer than 65,000 clones, with about 90% observed a single time. Sequenced here: peripheral blood, sampled 28 days after the second AZD1222 dose. These receptor sequences come from an adult who received the AZD1222 COVID-19 vaccine.

The chain links TRBV24-1 to TRBJ2-7, with D perhaps TRBD2 (5 bases). V was shortened by 4 bases and J by 3 bases, with 15 bases between the two germline ends. CDR3 length: 15 amino acids. The germline gives CDR1 KGHDR, CDR2 SFDVKD. CDR3 coding DNA: TGTGCCACCAGTGACGCGGGTGCCAGTCTCTACGAGCAGTACTTC. Its translation: CATSDAGASLYEQYF.

The chain joins TRBV4-2 to TRBJ2-1, with D uncertain. V lost 0 bases, J lost 0 bases, and 12 bases lay in between. Germline V lookup: CDR1 LGHNA, CDR2 YNFKEQ. The CDR3 loop spans 17 amino acids. The DNA for the CDR3 is TGTGCCAGCAGCCAAGAAGAGTCCCGAGGCTCCTACAATGAGCAGTTCTTC. Its protein product is CASSQEESRGSYNEQFF.

This clone was seen more than once but under ten times. The chain uses TRBV5-4 and TRBJ1-1; D possibly corresponds to TRBD1 (5 bases). In germline, CDR1 is SGHNT, CDR2 YYREEE (reference sequence). The CDR3 runs to 14 residues. The V end lost 3 bases, the J end lost 1 base, and 10 bases lay between the germline ends. The CDR3 nucleotides are TGTGCCAGCAGCTGGGATACAGGGAACACTGAAGCTTTCTTT. It is translated as CASSWDTGNTEAFF.

V is TRBV27 and J is TRBJ2-1, with no clear D. The CDR3 loop spans 15 amino acids. Per germline, CDR1 MNHEY and CDR2 SMNVEV (reference sequence). Trimming removed 2 bases at V and 4 bases at J, with 12 bases between. This CDR3 is CASSLRNLGYNEQFF. In DNA, the CDR3 is TGTGCCAGCAGTTTAAGAAATTTGGGTTACAATGAGCAGTTCTTC.

A single count supports this clone. V usage is TRBV9 and J usage is TRBJ1-4, with 10 bases that match TRBD1. Germline CDR1 is SGDLS and CDR2 is YYNGEE. Trimming took 1 base from V and 11 from J; bases not matched to a gene: 32. The CDR3 contains 23 residues. CDR3 sequence reads: CASSVRTTGGASPPVGGSDKLFF. CDR3 coding DNA: TGTGCCAGCAGCGTAAGGACGACAGGGGGCGCCTCTCCTCCCGTAGGCGGATCGGATAAACTGTTTTTT.

The chain employs TRBV3-1 (or the pseudogene TRBV3-2) and TRBJ2-5; 9 bases align to TRBD2. The CDR3 has 16 amino acids. V lost 2 bases, J lost 2 bases, and 6 bases stayed unmatched. Germline lookup yields CDR1 LGHDT and CDR2 YNNKEL (reference sequence). The chain's CDR3 is CASSQLSSGVQETQYF. CDR3 DNA sequence: TGTGCCAGCAGCCAATTGTCTAGCGGGGTACAAGAGACCCAGTACTTC.

The V and J genes are TRBV13 and TRBJ1-2; TRBD1 aligns across 10 bases. The trim removed 6 bases at V and 6 bases at J, leaving 13 bases unmatched. Germline CDR1 and CDR2: PRHDT and FYEKMQ (reference sequence). This CDR3 comprises 16 residues. CDR3 amino acids: CASSPLLTDRGDGYTF. The CDR3 DNA is TGTGCCAGCAGTCCTTTACTCACGGACAGGGGGGATGGCTACACCTTC.

The chain carries TRBV11-3 and TRBJ2-2; no firm D call. The CDR3 covers 12 residues. Germline loops: CDR1 SGHNT, CDR2 YENEEA. The V end was cut by 5 bases, the J end by 4 bases, with 5 bases between. The CDR3 loop is CASSLFTGELFF. The CDR3 DNA sequence: TGTGCCAGCAGCCTCTTCACCGGGGAGCTGTTTTTT.

V is TRBV7-9 and J is TRBJ2-3, with D uncertain. The CDR3 has 14 residues. V lost 3 bases, J lost 0 bases, and 7 bases lay in between. Germline CDR1 and CDR2: SEHNR and FQNEAQ (reference sequence). CDR3 region: CASSLRYSTDTQYF. The CDR3 DNA follows: TGTGCCAGCAGCTTGCGATATAGCACAGATACGCAGTATTTT.

Only a few counts were recorded for this clone. CDR3 nucleotides: TGTGCCTGGAGAAGGGGGTGGGTCTATGGCTACACCTTC. Translating it yields CAWRRGWVYGYTF. The chain combines TRBV30 with TRBJ1-2, with D tentatively TRBD1 (6 bases). There are 13 residues in the CDR3. Germline V gene lookup returns CDR1 GTSNPN and CDR2 SVGIG (reference sequence). V dropped 3 bases and J dropped 4 bases, with 12 bases sitting between them.

This clone was detected once. J is TRBJ2-1 and V is TRBV19, with D perhaps TRBD1 or TRBD2 (5 bases each). V lost 6 bases and J lost 10, with 25 bases in between. The germline V gene encodes CDR1 LNHDA and CDR2 SQIVND (reference sequence). The CDR3 contains 16 residues. CDR3 DNA sequence: TGTGCCAGTAGAGCCGATTCGATATGGGGGACGGGAGAGCAGTTCTTC. Protein product: CASRADSIWGTGEQFF.

The chain recombines TRBV11-2 with TRBJ2-1, with 9 bases lining up with TRBD1. The V segment lost 1 base and the J segment 7 bases; nucleotides outside the gene matches: 2. Germline CDR1 reads SGHAT; CDR2 reads FQNNGV. CDR3 length equals 14 residues. Here the CDR3 reads CASSLGQGVNEQFF. CDR3 nucleotide sequence: TGTGCCAGCAGCTTAGGACAGGGGGTGAATGAGCAGTTCTTC.

V is TRBV3-1 (or the pseudogene TRBV3-2) and J is TRBJ1-2; possibly TRBD1 for D (5 bases). V shed 1 base and J shed 4 bases, with 13 bases lying between them. This CDR3 is built from 15 residues. CDR1 is LGHDT, CDR2 YNNKEL, per germline (reference sequence). CDR3 bases: TGTGCCAGCAGCCAAGGGAGGGACGGAGGCTATGGCTACACCTTC. Protein sequence: CASSQGRDGGYGYTF.

The chain combines TRBV7-2 with TRBJ2-7, with 9 bases that match TRBD2. Germline trimming cut 3 bases from V and 1 base from J; bases unmatched to any gene: 4. The germline V gene has CDR1 SGHTA and CDR2 FQGNSA. This CDR3 is built from 15 residues. For the CDR3, the DNA is TGTGCCAGCAGCTTCGAAGCGGGAGGATCCTACGAGCAGTACTTC. This codes for CASSFEAGGSYEQYF. The full variable domain, in which reference TRBV7-2 and TRBJ2-7 provide the parts outside the CDR3, is GAGVSQSPSNKVTEKGKDVELRCDPISGHTALYWYRQSLGQGLEFLIYFQGNSAPDKSGLPSDRFSAERTGGSVSTLTIQRTQQEDSAVYLCASSFEAGGSYEQYFGPGTRLTVT.

The chain joins TRBV2 to TRBJ1-3, with D possibly being TRBD1 (6 bases). V lost 4 bases, J lost 4 bases, and 11 bases lay in between. Germline-derived CDR1 and CDR2 are SNHLY and FYNNEI. The CDR3 is 14 residues long. CDR3 protein: CASSAARGGNTIYF. The DNA of the CDR3 is TGTGCCAGCAGTGCCGCCAGGGGAGGAAACACCATATATTTT. The variable domain in full, with the rest retrieved from reference TRBV2 and TRBJ1-3, is EPEVTQTPSHQVTQMGQEVILRCVPISNHLYFYWYRQILGQKVEFLVSFYNNEISEKSEIFDDQFSVERPDGSNFTLKIRSTKLEDSAMYFCASSAARGGNTIYFGEGSWLTVV.

This clone has only a few counts. The chain has TRBV5-1 and TRBJ2-1, with 11 bases identical to TRBD2. The CDR3 runs 15 residues. V gave up 2 bases and J gave up 6 bases; unmatched junction bases: 4. The V gene's germline CDR1 is SGHRS and CDR2 YFSETQ. CDR3 coding DNA: TGCGCCAGCAGCTTTTGGCTAGCGGGAGGCAATGAGCAGTTCTTC. It codes for CASSFWLAGGNEQFF.

The chain has TRBV19 and TRBJ2-3, with 8 bases identical to TRBD2. This CDR3 region has 15 residues. With 3 bases clipped from V and 7 bases from J, the junction kept 9 bases outside the gene matches. Germline CDR1 LNHDA, CDR2 SQIVND (reference sequence). The CDR3 loop is CASSIQRERRNTQYF. CDR3 sequence (DNA): TGTGCCAGTAGTATTCAGCGGGAGAGAAGGAATACGCAGTATTTT.

The chain couples TRBV30 to TRBJ2-3, with D possibly called TRBD1 or TRBD2 (6 bases each). Between the trimmed V and J ends, which lost 2 bases and 4 bases, there was a span of 13 bases. The germline V gene has CDR1 GTSNPN and CDR2 SVGIG (reference sequence). The CDR3 sequence is 14 residues long. The chain's CDR3 is CAWSPVGGPDTQYF. The CDR3 DNA reads TGTGCCTGGAGTCCCGTTGGGGGGCCAGATACGCAGTATTTT. Variable domain in full (rest from reference TRBV30 and TRBJ2-3): SQTIHQWPATLVQPVGSPLSLECTVEGTSNPNLYWYRQAAGRGLQLLFYSVGIGQISSEVPQNLSASRPQDRQFILSSKKLLLSDSGFYLCAWSPVGGPDTQYFGPGTRLTVL.

The chain couples TRBV5-4 to TRBJ2-3, with 15 positions matching TRBD2. Trimming took 4 bases from V and 4 from J; bases not matched to a gene: 4. This CDR3 is 16 amino acids long. Germline CDR1 and CDR2: SGHNT and YYREEE (reference sequence). The CDR3 region has the DNA TGTGCCAGCAGCGACGGACTAGCGGGAGGGCCAGATACGCAGTATTTT. This encodes CASSDGLAGGPDTQYF.

The chain couples TRBV30 to TRBJ1-5, with D maybe TRBD1 (5 bases). Trimming shortened V by 1 base and J by 0 bases, and 13 bases separated the two germline ends. CDR1 and CDR2 (germline): GTSNPN, SVGIG (reference sequence). The CDR3 has 16 residues. CDR3 bases: TGTGCCTGGAGTGCAAAGGGGACCCATAGCAATCAGCCCCAGCATTTT. Its protein is CAWSAKGTHSNQPQHF.

This sequence joins TRBV7-6 and TRBJ1-3; maybe TRBD1 (5 bases). Per the germline V gene, CDR1 is SGHVS and CDR2 is FNYEAQ. The CDR3 runs 18 residues. With 3 bases removed from V and 0 bases from J, the gap between germline ends came to 18 bases. For the CDR3, the DNA is TGTGCCAGCAGCTTGAGGGGATCCGGCGGAAACTCTGGAAACACCATATATTTT. This translates into CASSLRGSGGNSGNTIYF.

The chain combines TRBV30 with TRBJ2-7, with TRBD1 identical over 8 bases. The CDR3 runs to 15 residues. J was trimmed by 0 bases and V by 2 bases; bases with no gene match: 6. The V gene's germline CDR1 is GTSNPN and CDR2 SVGIG (reference sequence). The CDR3 protein is CAWSLGQGNSYEQYF. The CDR3 nucleotides read TGTGCCTGGAGTCTAGGACAGGGAAACTCCTACGAGCAGTACTTC.

The chain joins TRBV11-2 to TRBJ2-3, with 7 nucleotides matching TRBD2. The junction had 14 bases not matched to a gene; V was cut back by 5 bases and J by 3 bases. CDR1 is SGHAT and CDR2 is FQNNGV in the germline V gene. This CDR3 region has 17 residues. CDR3 amino acids: CASSTIRGVAGTDTQYF. CDR3 bases: TGTGCCAGCAGCACGATCCGCGGGGTAGCGGGTACAGATACGCAGTATTTT.

The V gene is TRBV30, the J gene TRBJ2-5; no clear D gene. The CDR3 sequence is 13 residues long. Trimming took 6 bases from V and 4 from J, leaving 15 bases between them. Germline-derived CDR1 and CDR2 are GTSNPN and SVGIG (reference sequence). The CDR3 nucleotides read TGTGCCTGTACCCTAGGAACCGGAGAGACCCAGTACTTC. Translation: CACTLGTGETQYF. The variable domain in full, with the rest retrieved from reference TRBV30 and TRBJ2-5, is SQTIHQWPATLVQPVGSPLSLECTVEGTSNPNLYWYRQAAGRGLQLLFYSVGIGQISSEVPQNLSASRPQDRQFILSSKKLLLSDSGFYLCACTLGTGETQYFGPGTRLLVL.